A single T cell receptor (beta chain) is shown here with its context. Germline V CDR1 and CDR2: SEHNR, FQNEAQ (reference sequence). The CDR3 is made up of 17 amino acids. Trimming shortened V by 1 base and J by 7 bases, and 22 bases separated the two germline ends. Assay: immunoSEQ multiplex PCR; the TCRdb copy retains only in-frame clones and omits some. The table records about 95,000 clones, around 90% of them present only once. This entry belongs to a study of control samples from healthy donors and cancer patients. The TCR originated in a woman in her 70s in good health. The chain employs TRBV7-9 and TRBJ1-1; tentative D call: TRBD1 (5 bases). The sequenced sample consisted of blood. The CDR3 region is CASSLGVGGVMRSEAFF. The CDR3 DNA sequence: TGTGCCAGCAGCTTAGGGGTCGGGGGAGTAATGCGAAGTGAAGCTTTCTTT.